The 25 T cell receptor beta chains below all came from one sample that was sequenced in a study of GPR56 and killer-like receptors on CD4 memory cells. From the reads, TCRdb lists one entry per CDR3 protein and no DNA. The record lists approximately 3,100 distinct CDR3 sequences, of which the ten most abundant hold roughly 3.1%. Cells were FACS-enriched into one of five CD4+ populations defined by killer cell lectin-like receptor and GPR56 expression. What was sequenced was memory CD4+ T cells from blood. Source of these receptors: a human donor in good health.

By frequency, this clonotype is medium-sized. The V and J genes are TRBV29-1 and TRBJ1-4; TCRdb selects TRBD1, and the lack of DNA leaves this call unchecked. Germline-derived CDR1 and CDR2 are SQVTM and ANQGSEA. This CDR3 contains 12 residues. CDR3 amino acids: CSVGRDRGTLFF.

This sequence joins TRBV7-3 and TRBJ2-3; TCRdb outputs TRBD1, but without DNA this stays unchecked. The CDR3 is made up of 15 amino acids. Germline V lookup: CDR1 SGHTA, CDR2 FQGTGA. The CDR3 sequence: CASSQGVTSTDTQYF.

This rearrangement joins TRBV12-3 or TRBV12-4 to TRBJ1-5. CDR3 size: 13 residues. The CDR3 reads CASSFADNQPQHF.

The V call is TRBV4-3, the J call TRBJ1-4; TCRdb picks TRBD1, but there is no DNA to check that call. Germline assignment: CDR1 LGHNA and CDR2 YSLEER. The CDR3 has 16 amino acids. The CDR3 loop reads CASSQDIGGVGEKLFF.

Its frequency marks this clonotype as large (0.1 to 1%). This sequence joins TRBV19 and TRBJ1-5. The CDR3 has 15 residues. In germline, CDR1 is LNHDA, CDR2 SQIVND (reference sequence). CDR3 protein: CASSIEGYSNQPQHF.

The chain is built from TRBV2 and TRBJ1-2; there is no DNA to check the TCRdb D call of TRBD1. CDR1 is SNHLY and CDR2 is FYNNEI in the germline V gene. The CDR3 is 13 amino acids. CDR3 amino acids: CASSVTGTGGYTF.

This clonotype is classed as large (0.1 to 1%) by frequency. The V gene is TRBV6-2 or TRBV6-3, the J gene TRBJ1-1. The CDR3 consists of 18 residues. CDR1 and CDR2 from the germline V gene are MNHEY and SVGEGT. The CDR3 spells CASSYSIGEGPKNTEAFF.

Frequency places this clonotype as medium-sized. The chain joins TRBV7-2 to TRBJ1-2; the TCRdb call, TRBD1, lacks DNA for checking. This CDR3 comprises 13 residues. Per the germline V gene, CDR1 is SGHTA and CDR2 is FQGNSA. The CDR3 loop reads CASSSGQGYGYTF.

The chain combines TRBV27 with TRBJ1-2; the D call from TCRdb, TRBD1, cannot be confirmed without DNA. This CDR3 has 14 amino acids. Looked up from germline, CDR1 is MNHEY and CDR2 is SMNVEV (reference sequence). The CDR3 spells CASLQGAAPNGYTF.

By frequency, this clonotype registers large (0.1 to 1%). This chain links TRBV6-6 with TRBJ1-2. The CDR3 covers 17 residues. Germline-derived CDR1 and CDR2 are MNHNY and SVGAGI (reference sequence). The CDR3 sequence: CASRSTTKAGANYGYTF.

This clonotype is classed as medium-sized by frequency. The rearrangement joins TRBV6-5 to TRBJ1-1; TCRdb's D call of TRBD1 is untestable without DNA. CDR3 length: 19 amino acids. Germline-derived CDR1 and CDR2 are MNHEY and SVGAGI. This CDR3 is CASRTRPHGTGGTNTEAFF.

By frequency, this clonotype is medium-sized. The chain recombines TRBV6-1 with TRBJ2-5. This CDR3 is built from 11 residues. Germline CDR1 and CDR2: MNHNS and SASEGT. The CDR3: CASSDVETQYF.

This chain uses TRBV14 with TRBJ2-7; TCRdb picks TRBD1, but there is no DNA to check that call. Germline-derived CDR1 and CDR2 are SGHDN and FVKESK. The CDR3 totals 15 residues. CDR3 loop: CASSSGQGELDEQYF.

The V gene is TRBV20-1, the J gene TRBJ2-7; there is no DNA to check the TCRdb D call of TRBD1. The CDR3 covers 11 residues. Per the germline V gene, CDR1 is DFQATT and CDR2 is SNEGSKA (reference sequence). The CDR3 is CSAEQVDEQYF.

The rearrangement links TRBV11-2 to TRBJ1-2; TCRdb calls TRBD1, which cannot be checked without DNA. Germline V gene data show CDR1 as SGHAT and CDR2 as FQNNGV. The CDR3 extends over 15 amino acids. The CDR3: CASSLAGAQLYGYTF.

This clonotype is large by frequency. The chain combines TRBV24-1 with TRBJ2-3; TCRdb designates TRBD1, a call that cannot be tested without DNA. CDR3 size: 16 residues. In germline, CDR1 is KGHDR, CDR2 SFDVKD. CDR3 residues: CATSDGGGGRTDTQYF.

According to its frequency, this clonotype is large. CDR3 region: CASSGEQGRGTDTQYF. V usage is TRBV6-1 and J usage is TRBJ2-3; TCRdb selects TRBD1, and the lack of DNA leaves this call unchecked. The CDR3 has 16 residues. CDR1 MNHNS and CDR2 SASEGT come from the germline V gene.

This clonotype is deemed large by its frequency. The chain joins TRBV6-5 to TRBJ2-2; the TRBD1 assignment by TCRdb is unverifiable without DNA. From germline, CDR1 is MNHEY and CDR2 SVGAGI. The CDR3 spans 17 residues. The CDR3 is CASTDRGSGGPTGELFF.

The V gene is TRBV18, the J gene TRBJ2-6; checking the TCRdb D call of TRBD1 is not possible without DNA. The CDR3 is made up of 17 amino acids. Germline CDR1 KGHSH, CDR2 LQKENI. The CDR3 reads CASSPGQPSTGANVLTF.

The rearrangement uses TRBV19 and TRBJ1-1; TCRdb outputs TRBD1, but without DNA this stays unchecked. From germline, CDR1 is LNHDA and CDR2 SQIVND (reference sequence). The CDR3 totals 14 residues. The CDR3 sequence: CASPPGTLRTEAFF.

According to its frequency, this clonotype is medium-sized. The rearrangement links TRBV19 to TRBJ1-6; the TCRdb D gene call, TRBD1, has no DNA to confirm it. The CDR3 totals 14 residues. Germline CDR1 is LNHDA and CDR2 is SQIVND (reference sequence). CDR3 sequence: CASSMVQGNSPLHF. The variable domain in full, completed from reference TRBV19 and TRBJ1-6, reads DGGITQSPKYLFRKEGQNVTLSCEQNLNHDAMYWYRQDPGQGLRLIYYSQIVNDFQKGDIAEGYSVSREKKESFPLTVTSAQKNPTAFYLCASSMVQGNSPLHFGNGTRLTVT.

This clonotype is labeled medium-sized (0.01 to 0.1%) based on frequency. The chain recombines TRBV7-2 with TRBJ2-1; TCRdb's D call of TRBD2 is untestable without DNA. CDR1 SGHTA and CDR2 FQGNSA come from the germline V gene. This CDR3 comprises 18 residues. The CDR3 spells CASSLSFSGGLSYNEQFF.

This clonotype registers medium-sized by frequency. The chain is built from TRBV7-9 and TRBJ1-1; TCRdb proposes TRBD1, but this gene call is untestable without DNA. Germline V CDR1 and CDR2: SEHNR, FQNEAQ (reference sequence). The CDR3 has 13 residues. This CDR3 is CASRRTGAYEAFF.

The chain has TRBV7-2 and TRBJ2-2; checking the TCRdb D call of TRBD1 is not possible without DNA. This CDR3 spans 13 amino acids. The V gene's germline CDR1 is SGHTA and CDR2 FQGNSA. The CDR3 sequence: CASTGQARGELFF.

The chain couples TRBV20-1 to TRBJ2-3; TCRdb calls TRBD2, which cannot be checked without DNA. The CDR3 extends over 14 amino acids. Germline CDR1 and CDR2: DFQATT and SNEGSKA (reference sequence). This CDR3 is CSAKRLAGQDTQYF.